The 6 T cell receptor beta chains listed next were all sequenced from one sample in a study of cytomegalovirus exposure and HLA in healthy donors. This PCR relied on a set of 60 Vbeta primers and 13 Jbeta primers. Assay used: immunoSEQ multiplex PCR; TCRdb lists only in-frame clones, some missing. The sample includes 150,000 to 200,000 clones, 75% to 85% of them seen just once. Specimen: PBMCs. Receptors originate from a woman aged 18-29 years in good health and CMV-seropositive.

This clone was seen only a few times. The chain combines TRBV30 with TRBJ1-6; D not certain. Germline assignment: CDR1 GTSNPN and CDR2 SVGIG (reference sequence). Between the trimmed V and J ends, which lost 1 base and 0 bases, there was a span of 4 bases. The CDR3 contains 14 residues. The CDR3 DNA is TGTGCCTGGAGTGAGAGCTCCTATAATTCACCCCTCCACTTT. Protein: CAWSESSYNSPLHF.

This chain connects TRBV5-1 to TRBJ2-3; perhaps TRBD2 as D (6 bases). The germline gives CDR1 SGHRS, CDR2 YFSETQ. The CDR3 has 14 amino acids. The V end was cut by 5 bases, the J end by 0 bases, with 10 bases between. The CDR3 spells CASRSAGSTDTQYF. The CDR3 DNA reads TGCGCCAGCAGGTCGGCGGGGAGCACAGATACGCAGTATTTT. Full variable domain (outside the CDR3, taken from reference TRBV5-1 and TRBJ2-3): KAGVTQTPRYLIKTRGQQVTLSCSPISGHRSVSWYQQTPGQGLQFLFEYFSETQRNKGNFPGRFSGRQFSNSRSEMNVSTLELGDSALYLCASRSAGSTDTQYFGPGTRLTVL.

The CDR3 loop reads CASSFSDRQETQYF. CDR3 nucleotides: TGTGCCAGCAGCTTCTCGGACAGACAAGAGACCCAGTACTTC. The chain joins TRBV5-6 to TRBJ2-5, with D possibly TRBD1 on 6 matching bases. V was shortened by 2 bases and J by 2 bases, with 10 bases between the two germline ends. The CDR3 contains 14 residues. Germline V CDR1 and CDR2: SGHDT, YYEEEE.

This clone has a single count. The rearrangement joins TRBV5-1 to TRBJ2-5; 15 bases line up with TRBD2. This CDR3 region has 16 residues. Germline trimming cut 4 bases from V and 1 base from J; bases unmatched to any gene: 2. The germline CDR1 and CDR2 sequences are SGHRS and YFSETQ. As DNA, the CDR3 is TGCGCCAGCAGCCCGGGACTAGCGGGGGGCCAAGAGACCCAGTACTTC. It specifies CASSPGLAGGQETQYF.

This chain links TRBV6-1 with TRBJ2-1; D may be TRBD1 (6 bases). The CDR3 runs to 12 residues. CDR1 and CDR2 (germline): MNHNS, SASEGT. Trimming took 5 bases from V and 8 from J, leaving 10 bases between them. CDR3 amino acids: CASSPRGHEQFF. CDR3 sequence (DNA): TGTGCCAGCAGTCCCAGGGGTCATGAGCAGTTCTTC.

V gene TRBV15 combines with J gene TRBJ2-1; maybe TRBD1 (6 bases). V was clipped by 7 bases and J by 9 bases, with 19 bases between them. This CDR3 region has 14 residues. Germline-derived CDR1 and CDR2 are LNHNV and YYDKDF (reference sequence). The CDR3 coding sequence is TGTGCCACCAACCGGGACATGTCCATAACTGAGCAGTTCTTC. As protein: CATNRDMSITEQFF.